One sample yielded the 15 T cell receptor beta chains listed below, sequenced in a study of beta chain features in type 1 diabetes. The study reverse transcribed the entire isolated RNA, so it sequenced expressed TCRB transcripts. Sequencing used immunoSEQ multiplex PCR; TCRdb keeps in-frame clones, though not all of them. In the table there are approximately 300,000 clones, 9.5% to 12% of which are singletons. Sequencing used naive CD4+ T cells from blood. The receptor source for this set is a young woman in good health.

This clone was found a few times. The genes are TRBV9 and TRBJ2-3, with a weak D call TRBD2 (6 bases). Germline values: CDR1 SGDLS, CDR2 YYNGEE. The CDR3 extends over 16 amino acids. Between the trimmed V and J ends, which lost 4 bases and 0 bases, there was a span of 15 bases. In nucleotides, the CDR3 is TGTGCCAGCAGCCCCGGGGGTCGGGATAGCACAGATACGCAGTATTTT. Protein product: CASSPGGRDSTDTQYF. The complete variable domain, with remaining parts taken from reference TRBV9 and TRBJ2-3, reads DSGVTQTPKHLITATGQRVTLRCSPRSGDLSVYWYQQSLDQGLQFLIQYYNGEERAKGNILERFSAQQFPDLHSELNLSSLELGDSALYFCASSPGGRDSTDTQYFGPGTRLTVL.

This clone was seen a handful of times. CDR3 nucleotide sequence: TGTGCCTGGAGTTCTCAGACTAGCGGGATCAATCAGTACTTC. Amino acids: CAWSSQTSGINQYF. The rearrangement uses TRBV30 and TRBJ2-7, with 11 bases identical to TRBD2. The germline CDR1 and CDR2 sequences are GTSNPN and SVGIG (reference sequence). Trimming at V came to 2 bases and at J to 10 bases, leaving 10 bases not matched to a gene. This CDR3 is built from 14 residues.

The sample holds a few counts of this clone. The rearrangement joins TRBV28 to TRBJ2-7; 7 bases map to TRBD2. In germline, CDR1 is MDHEN, CDR2 SYDVKM. The CDR3 is 14 amino acids. Trimming took 7 bases from V and 4 from J; bases not matched to a gene: 10. For the CDR3, the DNA is TGTGCCAGCACCTTGGAGGGAGGGCCATACGAGCAGTACTTC. Its translation is CASTLEGGPYEQYF.

V and J are TRBV4-2 and TRBJ2-2; 13 nucleotides agree with TRBD2. CDR3 size: 18 residues. CDR1 and CDR2 (germline): LGHNA, YNFKEQ. V shed 4 bases, J shed 3 bases, and the junction held 8 bases outside the gene matches. CDR3 in DNA: TGTGCCAGCAGCCTAAAAGGGACTAGCGGGGTTTACACCGGGGAGCTGTTTTTT. Encoded protein: CASSLKGTSGVYTGELFF.

This clone showed up just a few times. The chain combines TRBV14 with TRBJ2-5; D possibly corresponds to TRBD1 (5 bases). The germline gives CDR1 SGHDN, CDR2 FVKESK. Trimming took 4 bases from V and 6 from J, leaving 9 bases between them. This CDR3 comprises 12 residues. In DNA form, the CDR3 reads TGTGCCAGCAGCCGGGGCCCGCAGACCCAGTACTTC. This gives the protein CASSRGPQTQYF.

This clone was seen a few times. V is TRBV28 and J is TRBJ1-4, with TRBD1 matching 9 bases. V lost 7 bases to trimming and J lost 7 bases; unmatched junction nucleotides: 7. The CDR3 contains 14 residues. Germline V gene sequence: CDR1 MDHEN, CDR2 SYDVKM. For the CDR3, the DNA is TGTGCCAGCATCCCCGGGACAGGGAGTGAAAAACTGTTTTTT. Translation: CASIPGTGSEKLFF.

The J gene is TRBJ1-2, the V gene TRBV7-9; weak D call: TRBD1 (5 bases). The CDR3 runs 13 residues. Trimming removed 5 bases from V and 8 bases from J, with 15 bases in between. Germline CDR1 is SEHNR and CDR2 is FQNEAQ (reference sequence). The CDR3 DNA is TGTGCCAGCAGCCCAGACTGGGCAGGGGGCTACACCTTC. This encodes CASSPDWAGGYTF. Filled out from reference TRBV7-9 and TRBJ1-2, the complete variable domain reads DTGVSQNPRHKITKRGQNVTFRCDPISEHNRLYWYRQTLGQGPEFLTYFQNEAQLEKSRLLSDRFSAERPKGSFSTLEIQRTEQGDSAMYLCASSPDWAGGYTFGSGTRLTVV.

This clone was recorded a few times. This chain uses TRBV7-2 with TRBJ2-7; 7 nucleotides align to TRBD2. V was pared by 5 bases and J by 6 bases, with 16 bases of the junction left unmatched. The CDR3 contains 16 residues. Germline lookup yields CDR1 SGHTA and CDR2 FQGNSA. The CDR3 loop reads CASSLSPRGREGEQYF. The CDR3 DNA is TGTGCCAGCAGCCTCTCCCCCCGCGGGAGAGAGGGCGAGCAGTACTTC.

V is TRBV7-9 and J is TRBJ2-1; weak D call: TRBD2 (5 bases). The CDR3 is 14 residues long. Germline V CDR1 and CDR2: SEHNR, FQNEAQ (reference sequence). Trimming removed 1 base at V and 8 bases at J, with 12 bases between. Written as DNA, the CDR3 is TGTGCCAGCAGCTTAGAACTAGTCGGGTATGAGCAGTTCTTC. Protein sequence: CASSLELVGYEQFF.

There are a few counts of this clone. The chain combines TRBV7-3 with TRBJ2-1; 9 nucleotides line up with TRBD2. The CDR3 covers 16 residues. Germline CDR1 SGHTA, CDR2 FQGTGA. J lost 4 bases, V lost 1 base, and 5 bases had no gene match. The DNA of the CDR3 is TGTGCCAGCAGCTTAAGGTGGACTAGCGCGTACAATGAGCAGTTCTTC. Protein sequence: CASSLRWTSAYNEQFF.

The CDR3 DNA follows: TGTGCCAGCAGCCTGCACTTGACTAGCGGGAGGAGTGATACGCAGTATTTT. It translates to CASSLHLTSGRSDTQYF. The gene calls are TRBV5-4 and TRBJ2-3; 13 nucleotides align to TRBD2. The ends lost 4 bases at V and 6 bases at J; junction bases unmatched: 11. The CDR3 contains 17 residues. Germline-derived CDR1 and CDR2 are SGHNT and YYREEE (reference sequence).

The chain couples TRBV6-6 to TRBJ1-2; 8 bases map to TRBD1. The germline gives CDR1 MNHNY, CDR2 SVGAGI (reference sequence). The V segment lost 4 bases and the J segment 8 bases; nucleotides outside the gene matches: 6. CDR3 length: 13 residues. This CDR3 reads CASSSGQGGGYTF. DNA for the CDR3: TGTGCCAGCAGTTCCGGACAGGGAGGCGGCTACACCTTC.

The V call is TRBV9, the J call TRBJ2-7; 10 bases are shared with TRBD2. This CDR3 has 15 residues. J was trimmed by 3 bases and V by 0 bases; bases with no gene match: 3. The germline V gene encodes CDR1 SGDLS and CDR2 YYNGEE. The DNA of the CDR3 is TGTGCCAGCAGCGTAGAGCTAGCGGGAGTCTACGAGCAGTACTTC. Amino acid sequence: CASSVELAGVYEQYF.

In its sample, this clone was seen a few times. This chain joins TRBV7-9 and TRBJ2-2, with 9 bases matching TRBD1. V shed 5 bases and J 4 bases; nucleotides not matched to a gene: 5. From germline, CDR1 is SEHNR and CDR2 FQNEAQ (reference sequence). This CDR3 is built from 15 residues. CDR3 nucleotide sequence: TGTGCCAGCAGCCGGGACAGGGTCGGCACCGGGGAGCTGTTTTTT. It specifies CASSRDRVGTGELFF.

The chain joins TRBV28 to TRBJ2-3, with D maybe TRBD2 (5 bases). The CDR3 length is 13 residues. Trimming left V 5 bases short and J 6 bases short, with 12 bases between. The germline V gene encodes CDR1 MDHEN and CDR2 SYDVKM. The CDR3 region has the DNA TGTGCCAGCAGTGATAGGAGGACCGATACGCAGTATTTT. Its translation: CASSDRRTDTQYF.